This TCR beta chain was sequenced for a study of metastatic and nonmetastatic thyroid tumors (dated by TCRdb to 2020 to 2021). Notes on the research overall: The researchers compared repertoires between peripheral blood samples and tumor or nodule tissue samples from patients with malignant or benign thyroid disease. Paper-wide results and their limitations: TCR beta diversity was reported as significantly higher in malignant tumors than in benign nodules, in both blood and tumor samples.

Trimming costs V 0 bases and J 8 bases, and their ends lie 11 bases apart. The CDR3, from cysteine to phenylalanine, totals 14 residues. Only the CDR3 DNA stays, 42 bases, in frame from base 1. Taken from the germline V gene, the CDR1 and CDR2 loops are SGHRS and YFSETQ. Library construction relied on PCR. For sequencing, an Illumina HiSeq 4000 was employed. High-throughput sequencing was used to profile the CDR3 region of the TCR beta-chain in every patient. The original pipeline was this. The researchers built a classifier to tell apart papillary thyroid cancer patients with distant metastasis, based on CDR3 differences among clinicopathological groups. The Shannon index was used to assess repertoire diversity, and the Morisita-Horn index was used to assess tumor-blood repertoire similarity. TCRdb cleaned the public reads at Q25 with fastp, built clones with MiXCR and kept in-frame beta chains. TCRdb, rather than the study authors, made the V and J calls. This sample has approximately 30,000 clones in its table, and 16% of those were observed once. The ten largest clones add up to 3.4% of the sample.

This clone was detected ten times or more. Its antigen remains undetermined. No base-level quality is on record; no much larger clone is a single base apart. No patient had received any treatment before thyroid surgery. The study retrospectively analysed patient clinical samples collected from the early 2010s to the late 2010s using T-cell receptor beta sequencing. This chain is built from TRBV5-1 and TRBJ1-4; matching of 6 bases hints at TRBD1 as the D gene. The sequence was collected from a female donor with papillary thyroid cancer or a benign thyroid nodule (not recorded which). Some clones in this sample may be carry-over from other donors' samples. Sequenced: blood. CDR3 region: CASSLGGGREKLFF. The nucleotide sequence reads TGCGCCAGCAGCTTGGGCGGGGGCCGCGAAAAACTGTTTTTT.